This TCR beta chain was sequenced for a study of radiotherapy plus CTLA-4 blockade in lung cancer. Across the whole study: There were objective responses in 18% of patients, and 31% had disease control.

Profiling relied on immunoSEQ multiplex PCR, and the TCRdb table lists in-frame clones only, not all of them. The sample contains tens of thousands of clones, over 70% of which appear only once. As regards this clone: What it recognizes is unknown.

Study-wide findings and caveats: Clones derived from tumor TCRs expanded in blood after radiotherapy plus ipilimumab. How blood T cell clones changed early, along with interferon-beta, reportedly forecast response best.

The receptor was isolated from a human donor with non-small cell lung cancer that progressed on radiotherapy plus ipilimumab. The source material was peripheral blood, sampled from a patient treated with radiotherapy plus ipilimumab.

The chain's CDR3 is CASSQGSSYEQYF. In DNA, the CDR3 is TGCGCCAGCAGCCAGGGTAGCTCCTACGAGCAGTACTTC. The J gene is TRBJ2-7, the V gene TRBV5-1, with D maybe TRBD1 (5 bases). CDR1 and CDR2 (germline): SGHRS, YFSETQ. V was trimmed by 4 bases and J by 0 bases, leaving 8 bases between them. The CDR3 consists of 13 residues. Full variable domain (remainder filled in from reference TRBV5-1 and TRBJ2-7): KAGVTQTPRYLIKTRGQQVTLSCSPISGHRSVSWYQQTPGQGLQFLFEYFSETQRNKGNFPGRFSGRQFSNSRSEMNVSTLELGDSALYLCASSQGSSYEQYFGPGTRLTVT.